This T cell receptor (beta chain) stems from a study of blood T cell repertoires in COVID-19. As originally analysed: Estimation of nucleated cell counts was performed using reference gene primer amplification. Using immunoSEQ multiplex PCR, the repertoire was profiled, and TCRdb retains in-frame clones only, with some absent. V and J calls and clone size come straight from that table; D and trimming were deduced from the DNA. The table has more than 100,000 clones, approximately 87% seen once; the top ten hold approximately 13%. Sequenced material: peripheral blood. The receptor's source is a human donor in a cohort sampled during active or convalescent COVID-19.

CDR3: CASSFGGQVPDTQYF. For the CDR3, the DNA is TGTGCCAGCAGCTTCGGGGGACAGGTTCCAGATACGCAGTATTTT. This chain connects TRBV7-3 to TRBJ2-3, with 8 bases aligning to TRBD1. This CDR3 spans 15 amino acids. CDR1 SGHTA and CDR2 FQGTGA come from the germline V gene. V lost 3 bases, J lost 4 bases, and 6 bases stayed unmatched.